This T cell receptor beta chain was identified during a study of cytomegalovirus exposure and HLA in healthy donors. Study overall: A subsequent analysis reported that the 120 or so validation repertoires were produced on the same platform that had also been used for the 666 first-cohort repertoires. Overall study findings and caveats: A few chains linked to CMV were shown in vitro to be specific for CMV antigens.

Some clones are missing from TCRdb's copy, which holds only in-frame ones; the method was immunoSEQ multiplex PCR. The top ten clones hold about 3.7% of a sample with roughly 130,000 clones, roughly 91% of them seen once. Looked up from germline, CDR1 is KGHSH and CDR2 is LQKENI. This CDR3 has 16 amino acids. V lost 3 bases to trimming and J lost 1 base; unmatched junction nucleotides: 6. A word on this clone: Its antigen is not known.

The approximately 120-subject validation cohort, separate from the approximately 670-subject first cohort, included the donors. The TCR originated in a man aged 25-45 years in good health and CMV-seronegative. The V call is TRBV18, the J call TRBJ2-7; 10 positions agree with TRBD2. The sample consisted of PBMCs. The CDR3 DNA is TGTGCCAGCTCACCCTCACTAGCGGGGCTATCCTACGAGCAGTACTTC. Its protein product is CASSPSLAGLSYEQYF.